The 19 T cell receptor beta chains given below trace back to one sample, sequenced in a study of blood T cell repertoires in COVID-19. Only in-frame clones appear in the TCRdb table, and some are missing; sequencing was by immunoSEQ multiplex PCR. Counted here are over 9,500 clones, about 89% occurring once; the ten biggest clones make up around a fifth. The material sequenced was peripheral blood. These receptors were taken from an older woman with active COVID-19.

V usage is TRBV6-5 and J usage is TRBJ2-1; D is possibly TRBD2 (5 bases). CDR3 length equals 12 residues. The germline CDR1 and CDR2 sequences are MNHEY and SVGAGI. V lost 0 bases to trimming and J lost 12 bases, with 9 bases between them. CDR3 sequence (DNA): TGTGCCAGCAGTTACTCGTGGGGAGCGCAGTTCTTC. This encodes CASSYSWGAQFF.

This clone turned up a few times. V gene TRBV30 combines with J gene TRBJ2-7; D may be TRBD2 (6 bases). V lost 1 base, J lost 2 bases, and 18 bases lay in between. Germline-derived CDR1 and CDR2 are GTSNPN and SVGIG (reference sequence). CDR3 length: 16 residues. CDR3 sequence: CAWSATRRAGPYEQYF. The CDR3 nucleotides read TGTGCCTGGAGTGCCACCCGGAGGGCAGGACCCTACGAGCAGTACTTC.

The chain carries TRBV19 and TRBJ2-6, with 7 bases matching TRBD1. The CDR3 has 17 amino acids. Losses at the gene ends were 4 bases for V and 0 bases for J; bases not matched to a gene: 6. Germline V gene data show CDR1 as LNHDA and CDR2 as SQIVND (reference sequence). This chain's CDR3 is CASSTAGTVSGANVLTF. CDR3 in DNA: TGTGCCAGTAGTACGGCCGGGACAGTCTCTGGGGCCAACGTCCTGACTTTC.

The chain links TRBV30 to TRBJ2-7, with TRBD2 identical over 10 bases. Unmatched junction bases numbered 1, after V lost 0 bases and J lost 2 bases. There are 14 residues in the CDR3. CDR1 and CDR2 from the germline V gene are GTSNPN and SVGIG (reference sequence). CDR3 in amino acids: CAWSVTSGPYEQYF. The CDR3 DNA follows: TGTGCCTGGAGTGTGACTAGCGGGCCCTACGAGCAGTACTTC.

The genes are TRBV9 and TRBJ2-5; 8 nucleotides match TRBD2. This CDR3 region has 16 residues. The V segment lost 0 bases and the J segment 1 base; nucleotides outside the gene matches: 5. The germline V gene encodes CDR1 SGDLS and CDR2 YYNGEE. This CDR3 is CASSVGSSGGQETQYF. In DNA form, the CDR3 reads TGTGCCAGCAGCGTAGGGTCCAGCGGGGGCCAAGAGACCCAGTACTTC.

This clone was found once. Here the CDR3 reads CSVRGNTEAFF. CDR3 DNA: TGCAGCGTTCGGGGGAACACTGAAGCTTTCTTT. The V gene is TRBV29-1, the J gene TRBJ1-1; D is unclear. Germline loops: CDR1 SQVTM, CDR2 ANQGSEA. Trimming pared 5 bases from V and 1 base from J, leaving 5 bases between. The CDR3 has 11 residues.

The chain joins TRBV6-6 to TRBJ2-5; TRBD2 matches at 8 bases. With 5 bases clipped from V and 0 bases from J, the junction kept 2 bases outside the gene matches. The CDR3 runs to 14 residues. Germline-derived CDR1 and CDR2 are MNHNY and SVGAGI (reference sequence). CDR3 region: CASSPSGYQETQYF. The CDR3 coding sequence is TGTGCCAGCAGTCCTAGCGGGTACCAAGAGACCCAGTACTTC.

This sequence joins TRBV29-1 and TRBJ2-3; D gene ambiguous. Trimming cost V 6 bases and J 3 bases, with 4 bases left between them. CDR3 size: 10 residues. Per germline, CDR1 SQVTM and CDR2 ANQGSEA. The CDR3 DNA reads TGCAGCGTAGCAACAGATACGCAGTATTTT. It yields the protein CSVATDTQYF.

V and J are TRBV14 and TRBJ2-7; D is perhaps TRBD1 (6 bases). V gave up 1 base and J gave up 4 bases, with 17 bases separating them. There are 16 residues in the CDR3. Germline V lookup: CDR1 SGHDN, CDR2 FVKESK. The CDR3 nucleotides read TGTGCCAGCAGCCAAGGGATCAGGACAGCCTTATACGAGCAGTACTTC. It translates to CASSQGIRTALYEQYF.

The chain links TRBV25-1 to TRBJ2-7, with 10 bases aligning to TRBD1. The germline gives CDR1 MGHDK, CDR2 SYGVNS. J gave up 2 bases and V 11 bases, and 9 bases lay outside the gene matches. The CDR3 covers 14 residues. Here the CDR3 DNA reads TGTGCCCAACCAACGGACAGGGGGACCTACGAGCAGTACTTC. Its translation: CAQPTDRGTYEQYF.

The rearrangement uses TRBV6-5 and TRBJ2-1, with D possibly matching TRBD2 (6 bases). The CDR3 loop spans 15 amino acids. V lost 6 bases, J lost 1 base, and 13 bases lay in between. Per germline, CDR1 MNHEY and CDR2 SVGAGI. The CDR3 protein is CASRNRDSSYNEQFF. The CDR3 DNA reads as TGTGCCAGCAGAAACCGGGACTCATCCTACAATGAGCAGTTCTTC.

The chain joins TRBV6-2 or TRBV6-3 to TRBJ1-2; TRBD1 might be the D (5 bases). Germline loops: CDR1 MNHEY, CDR2 SVGEGT. The ends were cut back, 5 bases at V and 6 bases at J, with 13 bases in the middle. The CDR3 totals 13 residues. CDR3 nucleotides: TGTGCCAGCAGTATCAGGGTTAGGGATGGCTACACCTTC. It encodes CASSIRVRDGYTF.

The chain has TRBV5-1 and TRBJ2-1; 7 positions match TRBD1. CDR3 length: 13 amino acids. Germline trimming cut 5 bases from V and 8 bases from J; bases unmatched to any gene: 7. Per germline, CDR1 SGHRS and CDR2 YFSETQ. CDR3: CASREQGIHEQFF. In DNA, the CDR3 is TGCGCCAGCAGGGAACAGGGGATCCATGAGCAGTTCTTC.

The V and J genes are TRBV28 and TRBJ1-1, with 8 bases aligning to TRBD1. Germline lookup yields CDR1 MDHEN and CDR2 SYDVKM. The CDR3 is 19 residues long. The V and J ends lost 6 bases and 0 bases, in that order; junction bases with no gene match: 18. CDR3 in amino acids: CASSLGEGQGFILNTEAFF. The CDR3 DNA sequence: TGTGCCAGCAGCCTAGGGGAAGGACAGGGTTTTATTTTGAACACTGAAGCTTTCTTT.

This chain joins TRBV14 and TRBJ1-6; a weak D match, TRBD1 (5 bases). V dropped 0 bases and J dropped 3 bases, with 12 bases sitting between them. The CDR3 covers 17 residues. Looked up from germline, CDR1 is SGHDN and CDR2 is FVKESK. CDR3 nucleotide sequence: TGTGCCAGCAGCCAAGATCTGGAGACAGTCTATAATTCACCCCTCCACTTT. It codes for CASSQDLETVYNSPLHF.

This chain connects TRBV11-2 to TRBJ2-2; D remains unclear. V lost 1 base and J lost 5, with 11 bases in between. Germline assignment: CDR1 SGHAT and CDR2 FQNNGV. The CDR3 is made up of 15 amino acids. The CDR3 here is CASSLVGSSTGELFF. CDR3 coding DNA: TGTGCCAGCAGCTTAGTGGGTAGCAGTACCGGGGAGCTGTTTTTT. The variable domain in full, completed from reference TRBV11-2 and TRBJ2-2, reads EAGVAQSPRYKIIEKRQSVAFWCNPISGHATLYWYQQILGQGPKLLIQFQNNGVVDDSQLPKDRFSAERLKGVDSTLKIQPAKLEDSAVYLCASSLVGSSTGELFFGEGSRLTVL.

V gene TRBV18 combines with J gene TRBJ1-1; 7 bases align to TRBD1. The CDR3 totals 16 residues. The junction had 9 bases not matched to a gene; V was cut back by 3 bases and J by 2 bases. CDR1 and CDR2 from the germline V gene are KGHSH and LQKENI. CDR3 sequence reads: CASSPRDSLRNTEAFF. The CDR3 DNA is TGTGCCAGCTCACCGAGGGACAGCCTAAGAAACACTGAAGCTTTCTTT.

The rearrangement uses TRBV20-1 and TRBJ2-5; D unresolved. Per germline, CDR1 DFQATT and CDR2 SNEGSKA (reference sequence). V lost 6 bases, J lost 3 bases, and 8 bases lay in between. This CDR3 contains 11 residues. The CDR3 bases are TGCAGTGCGGTACTAAAAGAGACCCAGTACTTC. It codes for CSAVLKETQYF.

The gene calls are TRBV7-9 and TRBJ2-2; 15 nucleotides line up with TRBD2. V dropped 5 bases and J dropped 5; count of bases not matched to a gene: 9. This CDR3 region has 18 residues. CDR1 is SEHNR, CDR2 FQNEAQ, per germline (reference sequence). For the CDR3, the DNA is TGTGCCAGCAGCACCGGGACTAGCGGGAGGCCGTGGACCGGGGAGCTGTTTTTT. As protein: CASSTGTSGRPWTGELFF.